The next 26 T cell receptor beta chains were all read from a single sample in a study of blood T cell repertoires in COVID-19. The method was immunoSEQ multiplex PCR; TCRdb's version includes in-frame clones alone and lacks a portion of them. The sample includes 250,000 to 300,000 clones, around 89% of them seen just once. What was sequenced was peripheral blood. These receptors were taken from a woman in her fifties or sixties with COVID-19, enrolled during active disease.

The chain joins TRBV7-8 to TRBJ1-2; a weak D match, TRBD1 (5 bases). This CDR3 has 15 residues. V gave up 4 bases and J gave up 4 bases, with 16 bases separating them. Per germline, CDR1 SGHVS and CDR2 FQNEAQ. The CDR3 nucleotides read TGTGCCAGCAGCTCCGATGGGGGGGTGGTCTATGGCTACACCTTC. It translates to CASSSDGGVVYGYTF.

The CDR3 region is CASSPTGELNTEAFF. In nucleotides, the CDR3 is TGTGCCAGCAGTCCTACAGGGGAATTGAACACTGAAGCTTTCTTT. The V gene is TRBV5-4, the J gene TRBJ1-1; TRBD1 agrees at 7 bases. Trimming cost V 5 bases and J 0 bases; bases outside gene matches: 7. Germline lookup yields CDR1 SGHNT and CDR2 YYREEE (reference sequence). The CDR3 has 15 amino acids.

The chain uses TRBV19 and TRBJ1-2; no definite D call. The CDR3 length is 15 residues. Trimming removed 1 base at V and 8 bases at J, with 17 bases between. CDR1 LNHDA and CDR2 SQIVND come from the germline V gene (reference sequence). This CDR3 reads CASSIGAGGGNGYTF. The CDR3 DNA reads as TGTGCCAGTAGTATAGGCGCCGGAGGTGGTAACGGCTACACCTTC.

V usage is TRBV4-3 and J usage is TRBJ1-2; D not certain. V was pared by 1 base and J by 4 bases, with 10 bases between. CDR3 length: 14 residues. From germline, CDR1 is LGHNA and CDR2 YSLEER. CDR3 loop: CASSQGNKIYGYTF. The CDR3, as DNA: TGCGCCAGCAGCCAAGGCAACAAGATCTATGGCTACACCTTC.

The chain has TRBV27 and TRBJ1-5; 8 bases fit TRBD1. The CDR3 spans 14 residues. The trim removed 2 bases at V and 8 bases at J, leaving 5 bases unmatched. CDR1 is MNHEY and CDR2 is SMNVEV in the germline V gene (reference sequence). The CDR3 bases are TGTGCCAGCAGTTTACAGGGGGCTACCGAGCCCCAGCATTTT. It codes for CASSLQGATEPQHF.

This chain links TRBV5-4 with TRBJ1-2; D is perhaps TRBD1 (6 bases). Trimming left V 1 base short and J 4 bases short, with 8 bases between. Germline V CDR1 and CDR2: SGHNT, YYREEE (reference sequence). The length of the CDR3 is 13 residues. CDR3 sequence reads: CASSLKQGYGYTF. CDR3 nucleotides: TGTGCCAGCAGCTTGAAACAGGGCTATGGCTACACCTTC.

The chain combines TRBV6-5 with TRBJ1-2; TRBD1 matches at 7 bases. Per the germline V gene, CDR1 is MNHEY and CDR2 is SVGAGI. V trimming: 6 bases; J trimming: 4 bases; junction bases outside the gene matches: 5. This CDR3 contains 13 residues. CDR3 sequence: CASREGAGYGYTF. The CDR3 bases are TGTGCCAGCAGGGAGGGGGCGGGCTATGGCTACACCTTC.

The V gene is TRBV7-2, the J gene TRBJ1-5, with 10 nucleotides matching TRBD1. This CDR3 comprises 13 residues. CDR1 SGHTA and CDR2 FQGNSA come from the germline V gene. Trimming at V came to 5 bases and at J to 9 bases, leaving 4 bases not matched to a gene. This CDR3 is CASSQGQGTPQHF. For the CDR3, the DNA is TGTGCCAGCAGCCAGGGACAGGGGACGCCCCAGCATTTT.

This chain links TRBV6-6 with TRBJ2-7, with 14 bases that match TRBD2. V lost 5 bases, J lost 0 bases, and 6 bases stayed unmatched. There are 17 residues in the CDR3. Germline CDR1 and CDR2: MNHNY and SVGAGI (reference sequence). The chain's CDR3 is CASSPGLAGASSYEQYF. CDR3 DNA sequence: TGTGCCAGCAGTCCGGGACTAGCGGGGGCCAGCTCCTACGAGCAGTACTTC.

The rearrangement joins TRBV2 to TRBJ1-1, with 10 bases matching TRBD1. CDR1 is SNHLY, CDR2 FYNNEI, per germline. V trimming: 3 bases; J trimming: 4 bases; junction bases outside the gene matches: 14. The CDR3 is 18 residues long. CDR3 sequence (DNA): TGTGCCAGCAGTGAGAGGGACAGGGGATTTTTGATGGGCACTGAAGCTTTCTTT. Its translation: CASSERDRGFLMGTEAFF.

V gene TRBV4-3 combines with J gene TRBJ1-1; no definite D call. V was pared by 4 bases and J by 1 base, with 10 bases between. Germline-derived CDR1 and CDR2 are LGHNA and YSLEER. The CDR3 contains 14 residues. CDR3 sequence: CASSRGTENTEAFF. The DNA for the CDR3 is TGCGCCAGCAGCCGAGGTACGGAGAACACTGAAGCTTTCTTT.

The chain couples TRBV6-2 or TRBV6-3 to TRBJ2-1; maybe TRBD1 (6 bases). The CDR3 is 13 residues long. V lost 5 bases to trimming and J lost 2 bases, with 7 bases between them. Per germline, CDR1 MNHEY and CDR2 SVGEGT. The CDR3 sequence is CASSTGPYNEQFF. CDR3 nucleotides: TGTGCCAGCAGTACAGGGCCCTACAATGAGCAGTTCTTC.

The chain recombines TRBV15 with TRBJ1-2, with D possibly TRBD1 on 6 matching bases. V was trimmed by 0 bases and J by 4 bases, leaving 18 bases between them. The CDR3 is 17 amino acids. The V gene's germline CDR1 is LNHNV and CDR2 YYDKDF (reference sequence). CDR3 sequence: CATSRERGTAGPYGYTF. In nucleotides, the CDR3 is TGTGCCACCAGCAGAGAGAGGGGGACGGCCGGCCCCTATGGCTACACCTTC.

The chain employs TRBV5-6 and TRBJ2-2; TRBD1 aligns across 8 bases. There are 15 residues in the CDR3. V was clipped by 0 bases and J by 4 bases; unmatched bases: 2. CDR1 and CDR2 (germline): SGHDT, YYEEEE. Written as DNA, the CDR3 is TGTGCCAGCAGCTTGGGACAGGGGACCACCGGGGAGCTGTTTTTT. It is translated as CASSLGQGTTGELFF.

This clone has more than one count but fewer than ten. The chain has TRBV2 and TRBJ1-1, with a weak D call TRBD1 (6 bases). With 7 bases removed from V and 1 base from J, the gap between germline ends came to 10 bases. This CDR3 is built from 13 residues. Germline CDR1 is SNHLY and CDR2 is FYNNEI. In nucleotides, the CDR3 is TGTGCCAGCACCGGACAGAAGAACACTGAAGCTTTCTTT. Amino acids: CASTGQKNTEAFF.

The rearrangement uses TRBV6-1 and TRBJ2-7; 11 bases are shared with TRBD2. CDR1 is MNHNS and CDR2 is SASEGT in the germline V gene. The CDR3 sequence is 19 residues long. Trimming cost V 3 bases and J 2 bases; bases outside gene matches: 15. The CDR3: CASSDSRLLAGGNPYEQYF. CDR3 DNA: TGTGCCAGCAGTGACAGCAGACTGCTAGCGGGGGGTAACCCCTACGAGCAGTACTTC.

Here the CDR3 DNA reads TGTGCCAGCAGCCACGGGGGTCTCTCGGGGACCCAGTACTTC. Translated: CASSHGGLSGTQYF. The gene calls are TRBV7-2 and TRBJ2-5, with D perhaps TRBD2 (6 bases). The germline V gene has CDR1 SGHTA and CDR2 FQGNSA. The V end was cut by 5 bases, the J end by 7 bases, with 17 bases between. The CDR3 extends over 14 amino acids.

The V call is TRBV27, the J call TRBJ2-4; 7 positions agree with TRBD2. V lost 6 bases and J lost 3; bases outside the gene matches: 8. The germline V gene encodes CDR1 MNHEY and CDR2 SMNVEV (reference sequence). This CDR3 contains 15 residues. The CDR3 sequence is CASRGIWGGKNIQYF. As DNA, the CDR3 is TGTGCCAGCAGAGGGATCTGGGGGGGCAAAAACATTCAGTACTTC.

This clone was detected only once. The CDR3 here is CASSERQVNQPQHF. The CDR3 nucleotides are TGTGCCAGCAGTGAAAGACAGGTCAATCAGCCCCAGCATTTT. The rearrangement joins TRBV6-1 to TRBJ1-5; possibly TRBD1 for D (6 bases). Per germline, CDR1 MNHNS and CDR2 SASEGT. The CDR3 is made up of 14 amino acids. The ends were cut back, 2 bases at V and 3 bases at J, with 8 bases in the middle.

The CDR3 here is CASRTTGENTEAFF. The CDR3 coding sequence is TGTGCCAGCAGGACGACAGGGGAAAACACTGAAGCTTTCTTT. V and J are TRBV3-1 (or the pseudogene TRBV3-2) and TRBJ1-1; 8 bases map to TRBD1. This CDR3 is built from 14 residues. The germline CDR1 and CDR2 sequences are LGHDT and YNNKEL (reference sequence). Trimming removed 6 bases from V and 2 bases from J; junction bases left unmatched: 5.

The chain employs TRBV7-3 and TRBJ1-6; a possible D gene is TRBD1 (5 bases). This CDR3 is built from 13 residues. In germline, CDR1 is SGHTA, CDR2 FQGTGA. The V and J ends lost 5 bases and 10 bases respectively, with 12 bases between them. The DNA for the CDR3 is TGTGCCAGCAGCCCGGGGGGAGAATCACCCCTCCACTTT. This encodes CASSPGGESPLHF.

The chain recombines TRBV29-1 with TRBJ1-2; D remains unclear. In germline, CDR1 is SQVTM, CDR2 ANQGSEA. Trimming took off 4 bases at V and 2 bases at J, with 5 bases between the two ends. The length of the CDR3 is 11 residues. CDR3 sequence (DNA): TGCAGCGTTGCGGGGAACTATGGCTACACCTTC. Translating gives CSVAGNYGYTF.

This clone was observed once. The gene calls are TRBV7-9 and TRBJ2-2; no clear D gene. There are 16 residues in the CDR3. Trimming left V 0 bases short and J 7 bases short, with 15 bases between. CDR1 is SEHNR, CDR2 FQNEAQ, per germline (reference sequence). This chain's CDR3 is CASSLARRAPSGELFF. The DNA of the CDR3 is TGTGCCAGCAGCTTAGCTCGACGAGCGCCGAGCGGGGAGCTGTTTTTT.

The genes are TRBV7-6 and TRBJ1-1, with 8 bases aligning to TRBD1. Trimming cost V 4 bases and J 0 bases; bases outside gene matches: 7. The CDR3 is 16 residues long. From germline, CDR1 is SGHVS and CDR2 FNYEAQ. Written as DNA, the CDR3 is TGTGCCAGCAGCTCACCAAGGACAGGGATGAACACTGAAGCTTTCTTT. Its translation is CASSSPRTGMNTEAFF.

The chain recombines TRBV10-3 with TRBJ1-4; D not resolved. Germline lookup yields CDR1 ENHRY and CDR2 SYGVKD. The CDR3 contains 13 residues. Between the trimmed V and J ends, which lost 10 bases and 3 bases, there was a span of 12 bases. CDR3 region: CATALRANEKLFF. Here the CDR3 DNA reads TGTGCCACTGCCCTGAGAGCTAATGAAAAACTGTTTTTT.

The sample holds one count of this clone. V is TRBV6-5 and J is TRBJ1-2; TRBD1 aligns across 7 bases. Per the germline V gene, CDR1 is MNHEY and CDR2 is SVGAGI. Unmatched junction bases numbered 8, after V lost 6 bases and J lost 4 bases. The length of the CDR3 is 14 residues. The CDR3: CASSPGTASYGYTF. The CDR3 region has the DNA TGTGCCAGCAGCCCCGGGACAGCCTCCTATGGCTACACCTTC.